This note documents a single TCR beta chain sequence. Its target antigen remains unknown. One junction end does not reproduce the germline sequence, and a read error may be involved. The CDR3 spans 14 residues, from the cysteine through the phenylalanine. Only CDR3 DNA remains: 42 bases, in frame from the first base. Reading the germline V gene gives CDR1 SQVTM and CDR2 ANQGSEA. The library was obtained by the immunoSEQ multiplex PCR assay. For the multiplex PCR, a mixture combining 60 forward primers for TCR Vbeta segments and 13 reverse primers for TCR Jbeta segments was used. The CDR3 region of rearranged TCR beta genes was amplified from genomic DNA with a multiplex PCR assay. On the Illumina HiSeq System, the amplified TCR beta libraries were sequenced as 87-base-pair reads. The authors' pipeline ran thus. Across the 700 or so repertoires, a later analysis counted tens of millions of unique TCR beta chains, roughly 11 million of which were shared by at least two donors. Raw reads were error-corrected and collapsed into unique sequences with a nearest-neighbor algorithm that merged closely related sequences to remove PCR and sequencing errors. Alignment of CDR3 sequences to IMGT reference sequences was used to assign V, D and J gene segments. Each retained sequence needed at least a six-nucleotide match to both a V gene segment and a J gene segment. A rearrangement was called productive if the CDR3 had no stop codons and remained in frame with V and J, and every other rearrangement was called non-productive. Following IMGT convention, CDR3 was defined as the stretch from the second conserved V-encoded cysteine up to the conserved J-encoded phenylalanine. The earlier analysis of 587 of the donors excluded sequences that lacked an unambiguous match to a single V gene segment. In an earlier analysis of around 600 of the donors, V segments were called functional above 56.7% productive rearrangements and were called segregating when the between-donor standard deviation exceeded 5%. A statistical classification framework was developed to diagnose cytomegalovirus status using the catalog of TCR beta chain sequences. V and J gene assignment, in a later analysis, came from comparing TCR nucleotide sequences with IMGT/GENE-DB human TR gene sequences. Using the TCRdist pipeline, a later analysis assigned CDR3 sequences along with most-parsimonious VDJ recombination scenarios. In a later analysis, each TCR beta chain was defined by its CDR3 amino acid sequence together with its V-gene family, and reads without a unique V-gene family were excluded. To address suspected cross-contamination and a sequencing artifact, a later analysis removed roughly 640 highly shared, low-generation-probability nucleotide sequences. In a later analysis, a clonal expansion index was calculated for each public chain from normalized within-repertoire ranks of inferred template counts. In a later analysis, generation probabilities were computed using a VDJ recombination model fitted to out-of-frame rearrangements, and the results were checked against IGoR. A later analysis scored TCR-TCR, TCR-HLA and TCR-CMV co-occurrence with hypergeometric tests, applying a repertoire-size bias correction to TCR pairs. False discovery rates were estimated in a later analysis by permuting HLA or CMV assignments 20 times. A later analysis grouped co-occurring TCRs with DBSCAN, adding TCRdist sequence similarity when clustering within HLA-allele-positive subsets. Repertoires with fewer than 30,000 or more than 120,000 public chains, plus five repertoires with anomalous nucleotide sharing, were excluded from co-occurrence clustering. Entries here come from immuneACCESS through TCRdb and include only in-frame sequences with V and J called. Some clones fail to appear in such tables; in the studies checked, an unresolved V gene covers under half of the shortfall, and the cause of the remainder is unknown. From that table come the V and J calls and clone size; the DNA was used to work out D and trimming. The sample contains 150,000 to 170,000 clones, around 74% of them found a single time. Around 2.8% of the sample rests with the top ten.

The sample originates from a study of cytomegalovirus exposure and HLA in healthy donors (dated by TCRdb to 2015 to 2018). In terms of the full investigation: According to an earlier analysis of 550 to 750 of the donors, about 180 million T cells yielded roughly 110 million unique TCR beta sequences and more than 250 Gb of sequence data. An early release covering roughly 640 HLA-typed donors comprised about 300 gigabases of sequencing data and 85 million or so unique TCR sequences. Of the roughly 400 genotyped donors, roughly 85% fell in the genetic ancestry cluster associated with self-reported Caucasian donors. The study aimed to test whether cataloging public T cell receptors could reveal signatures of past pathogen exposure. The T cell repertoires of some 700 subjects were profiled by immunosequencing and related to cytomegalovirus serostatus. In addition to the first cohort of 650 to 750 subjects, a separate validation cohort of approximately 130 different subjects was used. The study combined high-throughput TCR immunosequencing, statistical association of individual TCRs with disease status, and machine learning to predict cytomegalovirus infection status. A later analysis re-analyzed previously published TCR beta repertoires from approximately 670 donors and added high-resolution HLA genotyping to study TCR occurrence patterns. Rather than drawing on any new phenotypic data, the later analysis identified candidate immune exposures from TCR beta sequences and the way those sequences occurred across donors. An earlier analysis of 450 to 750 of the donors used high-throughput TCR beta sequencing to judge whether each TCR beta V gene segment behaved as functional or pseudogenic. Donor age, sex, ethnicity and CMV serostatus were compiled alongside the repertoire data. A later genetic analysis used genome-wide SNP genotypes for about three fifths of the 666 donors, treating that subset as a discovery cohort. Every repertoire in the discovery cohort had been generated on one and the same sequencing platform. Both class I and class II loci were covered by HLA typing, at four-digit resolution. Typing coverage varied by locus: roughly 620-630 donors for A, B, C, DRB1 and DQB1; roughly 520 for DQA1; about 590 for DPA1; approximately 450 for DPB1. Four to six DR-DQ haplotypes were handled as single units for association and clustering because linkage in the cohort was strong. On average, roughly 250,000 unique TCR beta nucleotide sequences were sequenced per donor among 398 genotyped donors of the cohort, with roughly 18% of those sequences being non-productive. General study outcomes and caveats: Because the 87-base-pair reads could not distinguish some IMGT-functional V segments, including TRBV6-2 and TRBV6-3, those segments were excluded. According to a later analysis, most CMV-associated TCR beta chains appeared to be HLA-restricted, and the HLA associations seemed to be driven largely by CMV exposure. A further reported finding was that TCR beta sequences accurately predicted the HLA-A and HLA-B alleles for most subjects in the first cohort. Cytomegalovirus status was reported to be diagnosed by the classifier with high specificity and sensitivity in both the original and validation cohorts. A cluster of highly shared sequence variants was judged likely to represent a technical artifact of the sequencing pipeline. The study listed 164 TCR beta chains as associated with cytomegalovirus. The earlier analysis of some 540 of the donors excluded approximately 17 rarely observed V segments, including chromosome 9 orphons, because counts were too low. When HLA alleles, especially DR and DQ, strongly co-occurred, attributing TCR associations to individual alleles was difficult. Roughly uniform sequencing depth across donors was assumed in presence/absence analyses, although this assumption may not hold. V-gene and J-gene trimming of TCR beta chains was associated with a missense DCLRE1C variant in a later genetic analysis, and the association was replicated in an independent cohort. A later genetic analysis reported fewer N-insertions in productive TCRs among donors in an Asian-associated ancestry cluster than the approximately 700-donor mean. In a later analysis, the rate of TCR association differed among HLA loci, with DRB1 alleles having the most associated TCRs and HLA-C alleles having the fewest. In an earlier analysis of roughly 500 of the donors, most TCR beta V segments appeared in productive rearrangements about 87% or about 30% of the time, broadly matching IMGT annotations. At a false discovery rate of 0.05, a later analysis linked under 20,000 TCR beta sequences to specific HLA alleles. HLA typing was unavailable for some donors at each locus, so association tests used only the typed subset. Several of the top co-occurrence clusters appeared to be linked to parvovirus B19, influenza, CMV and Epstein-Barr virus, according to a later analysis. Only TCR beta chains were sequenced in this cohort, and the absence of alpha or paired-chain data limited detectable features. In vitro tests confirmed that a few of the cytomegalovirus-associated TCR beta chains recognize cytomegalovirus antigens. For the cohort, immune exposure information was limited to CMV serostatus. Linkage disequilibrium might explain the correlated functional status among segregating V segments, but an unknown experimental factor could not be ruled out. Most TCR sequences were seen in very few donors, while some public TCRs were found in many individuals. The authors suggested that the approach could potentially be extended to other disease states and immunological phenotypes. Compared with equally common non-associated chains, HLA-associated TCR beta chains in a later analysis were more clonally expanded and had lower generation probabilities.

The cohort comprised some 680 healthy bone marrow donors. At the time of sampling, all cohort members were nominally healthy, though unrecorded immune exposures were likely present. The donor was CMV seronegative and was included in the group of a few hundred seronegative cohort members. Every donor gave a peripheral blood sample, and the peripheral blood mononuclear cells from that sample were used for TCR beta sequencing. The Qiagen DNeasy Blood Extraction Kit was used to extract genomic DNA from the blood cell samples. This sequence originates from a young man in good health and CMV-seronegative. The rearrangement combines TRBV29-1 with TRBJ1-2; TRBD1 fits 9 bases in the junction. What was sequenced was PBMCs. The DNA sequence is TGCAGCGTGGAAGGACAGGGGTTGGGCTATGGCTACACCTTC. This translates into CSVEGQGLGYGYTF.